These 23 T cell receptor beta chains came from one sample sequenced in a study of CXCR3-negative and CXCR3-positive naive CD8 T cells. Libraries of TRB cDNA were made by 5' RACE and carried UMIs. Each CDR3 protein gets one entry in TCRdb, which reprocessed the 5' RACE reads and gives no DNA. This specimen shows about 43,000 distinct CDR3 sequences; the ten leading clones hold about 10%. Sequenced input: memory CD8+ T cells from blood. These receptors came from a human donor in good health. Some clones in this sample may be carry-over from other donors' samples.

The chain uses TRBV6-6 and TRBJ1-4; checking the TCRdb D call of TRBD1 is not possible without DNA. The CDR3 is made up of 14 amino acids. Per the germline V gene, CDR1 is MNHNY and CDR2 is SVGAGI (reference sequence). CDR3 sequence reads: CASSYRGANEKLFF.

The chain carries TRBV7-6 and TRBJ2-7; without DNA, the TCRdb call of TRBD1 cannot be checked. CDR1 is SGHVS, CDR2 FNYEAQ, per germline. The CDR3 sequence is 14 residues long. CDR3 in amino acids: CASSLWAGAYEQYF.

CDR3 amino acids: CRGDRGTEAFF. V is TRBV29-1 and J is TRBJ1-1; TCRdb outputs TRBD1, but without DNA this stays unchecked. The germline V gene encodes CDR1 SQVTM and CDR2 ANQGSEA. CDR3 length: 11 residues.

The chain combines TRBV5-4 with TRBJ1-1; the D gene TCRdb calls, TRBD1, cannot be checked with no DNA. In germline, CDR1 is SGHNT, CDR2 YYREEE (reference sequence). The CDR3 is made up of 14 amino acids. The CDR3 here is CASSPFDPGAEAFF.

The J gene is TRBJ2-1, the V gene TRBV4-1; TCRdb outputs TRBD1, but without DNA this stays unchecked. CDR3 size: 14 residues. Germline V gives CDR1 MGHRA, CDR2 YSYEKL. The CDR3: CASSRGLTGNEQFF.

The chain joins TRBV4-3 to TRBJ2-7. The CDR3 is 15 residues long. Germline values: CDR1 LGHNA, CDR2 YSLEER. The CDR3 here is CASSPADRGAYEQYF.

The chain combines TRBV7-9 with TRBJ1-2; TCRdb returns TRBD1, unconfirmable since there is no DNA. The length of the CDR3 is 13 residues. Per germline, CDR1 SEHNR and CDR2 FQNEAQ (reference sequence). CDR3 protein: CASSAQGPYGYTF.

This rearrangement joins TRBV7-2 to TRBJ1-1. There are 16 residues in the CDR3. Germline V gene sequence: CDR1 SGHTA, CDR2 FQGNSA. This chain's CDR3 is CASSLSSDTLGTEAFF.

This chain uses TRBV4-2 with TRBJ2-1; absent DNA, TCRdb's TRBD2 call cannot be checked. This CDR3 contains 16 residues. Germline V gene data show CDR1 as LGHNA and CDR2 as YNFKEQ. CDR3 amino acids: CASSQEASGGADEQFF.

J is TRBJ1-4 and V is TRBV29-1; TCRdb's D gene call, TRBD1, goes unchecked for lack of DNA. The CDR3 spans 14 residues. Germline V gene sequence: CDR1 SQVTM, CDR2 ANQGSEA. This CDR3 is CSVGTPATNEKLFF.

The chain carries TRBV5-1 and TRBJ2-3; TCRdb outputs TRBD1, but without DNA this stays unchecked. CDR1 SGHRS and CDR2 YFSETQ come from the germline V gene. This CDR3 region has 17 residues. The CDR3: CASRPDRIGRSTDTQYF.

The chain carries TRBV21-1 and TRBJ1-5; without DNA, the TCRdb call of TRBD1 cannot be checked. TRBV21-1 is labeled a pseudogene. The CDR3 loop spans 15 amino acids. This CDR3 is CASTKVKGRNQPQHF.

This chain links TRBV11-3 with TRBJ2-1; TCRdb designates TRBD2, a call that cannot be tested without DNA. The CDR3 spans 16 residues. CDR1 and CDR2 (germline): SGHNT, YENEEA. CDR3 loop: CASSPRLAGGDNEQFF.

CDR3 loop: CASSPRGDYYTDTQYF. The chain couples TRBV21-1 to TRBJ2-3; with no DNA, the TCRdb D assignment of TRBD2 cannot be verified. TRBV21-1 has pseudogene status. The CDR3 is made up of 16 amino acids.

The chain uses TRBV25-1 and TRBJ1-4. CDR3 length: 16 residues. Germline values: CDR1 MGHDK, CDR2 SYGVNS. The CDR3 spells CASSGLTSAANEKLFF.

The chain's CDR3 is CAVGSGTEAFF. This rearrangement joins TRBV12-3 or TRBV12-4 to TRBJ1-1. The CDR3 sequence is 11 residues long.

V and J are TRBV9 and TRBJ1-1. The germline CDR1 and CDR2 sequences are SGDLS and YYNGEE. The CDR3 has 15 amino acids. The CDR3 loop reads CASSVGWGANTEAFF. The complete variable domain, with remaining parts taken from reference TRBV9 and TRBJ1-1, reads DSGVTQTPKHLITATGQRVTLRCSPRSGDLSVYWYQQSLDQGLQFLIQYYNGEERAKGNILERFSAQQFPDLHSELNLSSLELGDSALYFCASSVGWGANTEAFFGQGTRLTVV.

CDR3 protein: CASSQDIGTSNYEQFF. J is TRBJ2-1 and V is TRBV3-1; TCRdb returns TRBD2, unconfirmable since there is no DNA. This CDR3 has 16 residues. The germline V gene encodes CDR1 LGHDT and CDR2 YNNKEL (reference sequence).

The chain's CDR3 is CASSGGLAGGPGEQFF. V gene TRBV9 combines with J gene TRBJ2-1; the TCRdb call, TRBD2, lacks DNA for checking. Germline loops: CDR1 SGDLS, CDR2 YYNGEE. The CDR3 runs 16 residues.

The chain links TRBV12-3 or TRBV12-4 to TRBJ2-7. This CDR3 is 13 amino acids long. The CDR3 here is CASSLGWSQEQYF.

The chain uses TRBV6-2 or TRBV6-3 and TRBJ2-5; without DNA, the TCRdb call of TRBD2 cannot be checked. CDR1 MNHEY and CDR2 SVGEGT come from the germline V gene. The CDR3 loop spans 14 amino acids. The CDR3 spells CASRPYSFQETQYF.

The CDR3 sequence: CASSKATDQAFF. This chain links TRBV21-1 with TRBJ1-1. TRBV21-1 is termed a pseudogene. The CDR3 spans 12 residues.

CDR3 sequence: CASTGWSTDTQYF. This rearrangement joins TRBV11-2 to TRBJ2-3. Germline lookup yields CDR1 SGHAT and CDR2 FQNNGV. This CDR3 comprises 13 residues.